This T cell receptor beta chain was recovered during a study of blood T cells in healthy people across ages. Per the germline V gene, CDR1 is MNHEY and CDR2 is SVGEGT. V lost 2 bases, J lost 2 bases, and 7 bases lay in between. The CDR3 covers 14 residues. Primers used in a second PCR of roughly 6 to 12 cycles were a sample-barcoded 5' primer and a J-beta primer mix. TCRdb re-called the 5' RACE reads through MiXCR, storing one row per CDR3 protein. This table has some 900,000 distinct CDR3 sequences, about 48% appearing once. On this clonotype itself: The antigen remains undetermined.

Points from the study as a whole: Per million T cells, TCR beta diversity dropped roughly linearly as age increased. Higher diversity and more naive CD4+ cells were features of long-lived donors, compared to aged donors. Any changes in expanded clonotypes were possibly confounded, as donor CMV status remained unknown. The unsorted PBMCs prevented any conclusive comparison of naive versus antigen-experienced cells.

The receptor's source is a man aged 30 to 45 in good health. This chain uses TRBV6-2 or TRBV6-3 with TRBJ2-1; a possible D gene is TRBD1 (6 bases). Specimen: blood. In DNA form, the CDR3 reads TGTGCCAGCAGTTACGGGACAACCTACAATGAGCAGTTCTTC. Translating gives CASSYGTTYNEQFF.